The 24 T cell receptor beta chains listed next were all sequenced from one sample in a study of radiation and T cells in renal cell carcinoma. Libraries were prepared by immunoSEQ multiplex PCR; TCRdb keeps only in-frame clonotypes and omits some of them. This table holds 100,000 to 150,000 clones, 88% found once. Time point described: blood 2 weeks post-SBRT. Treatment: 15 Gy SBRT to primary tumor, nephrectomy 4 weeks later. The sample in question was blood, obtained from a patient whose treatment included radiotherapy and nephrectomy. The receptors stem from a woman in her 70s with renal cell carcinoma.

V gene TRBV30 combines with J gene TRBJ1-1, with 10 bases that match TRBD1. Unmatched junction bases numbered 8, after V lost 2 bases and J lost 8 bases. Germline CDR1 reads GTSNPN; CDR2 reads SVGIG (reference sequence). CDR3 length: 14 amino acids. The CDR3 reads CAWSPRDRGSEAFF. CDR3 bases: TGTGCCTGGAGTCCCCGGGACAGGGGCTCCGAAGCTTTCTTT.

The rearrangement joins TRBV27 to TRBJ2-1, with no clear D. V was pared by 3 bases and J by 0 bases, with 12 bases between. CDR1 and CDR2 (germline): MNHEY, SMNVEV (reference sequence). This CDR3 has 16 residues. CDR3 sequence reads: CASSFIARSSYNEQFF. The DNA for the CDR3 is TGTGCCAGCAGTTTTATAGCCCGGAGCTCCTACAATGAGCAGTTCTTC.

The CDR3 region is CASNGPGQRLTGELFF. Written as DNA, the CDR3 is TGTGCCAGCAACGGCCCGGGACAGCGTCTCACCGGGGAGCTGTTTTTT. The V and J genes are TRBV28 and TRBJ2-2; TRBD1 matches 7 bases. V dropped 7 bases and J dropped 4; count of bases not matched to a gene: 12. CDR3 length: 16 residues. CDR1 is MDHEN, CDR2 SYDVKM, per germline.

This chain joins TRBV27 and TRBJ2-5; perhaps TRBD2 as D (6 bases). V shed 6 bases and J shed 5 bases, with 13 bases lying between them. Germline V CDR1 and CDR2: MNHEY, SMNVEV (reference sequence). The CDR3 consists of 13 residues. The CDR3 DNA is TGTGCCAGCAGCAGACTAGATCGCGAGACCCAGTACTTC. Amino acids: CASSRLDRETQYF.

The chain couples TRBV7-2 to TRBJ1-2; no clear D gene. Per germline, CDR1 SGHTA and CDR2 FQGNSA. This CDR3 comprises 12 residues. With 5 bases removed from V and 10 bases from J, the gap between germline ends came to 14 bases. For the CDR3, the DNA is TGTGCCAGCAGCCTCGCAACGGATGACTACACCTTC. Translating it yields CASSLATDDYTF.

The genes are TRBV14 and TRBJ2-3; TRBD2 aligns across 10 bases. This CDR3 has 17 amino acids. Trimming removed 0 bases from V and 0 bases from J; junction bases left unmatched: 3. Germline CDR1 SGHDN, CDR2 FVKESK. The CDR3 region is CASSQDLAGVSTDTQYF. CDR3 nucleotides: TGTGCCAGCAGCCAAGACCTAGCGGGGGTTAGCACAGATACGCAGTATTTT.

CDR3 bases: TGCGCCAGCAGCCAAGTAGGACGAGCTGAGCAGTTCTTC. This encodes CASSQVGRAEQFF. The gene calls are TRBV4-1 and TRBJ2-1, with unresolved D. Germline-derived CDR1 and CDR2 are MGHRA and YSYEKL. The CDR3 is made up of 13 amino acids. Trimming shortened V by 1 base and J by 9 bases, and 10 bases separated the two germline ends.

This clone was observed once. The CDR3 region has the DNA TGCAGCGTTGAAGCCAGACTCTCTGGAAACACCATATATTTT. Its protein product is CSVEARLSGNTIYF. J is TRBJ1-3 and V is TRBV29-1, with D hard to call. CDR3 length: 14 amino acids. Between the trimmed V and J ends, which lost 1 base and 0 bases, there was a span of 7 bases. Germline V gene sequence: CDR1 SQVTM, CDR2 ANQGSEA.

The chain uses TRBV5-1 and TRBJ2-2; D ambiguous. Trimming shortened V by 4 bases and J by 3 bases, and 16 bases separated the two germline ends. There are 16 residues in the CDR3. Germline CDR1 SGHRS, CDR2 YFSETQ. DNA of the CDR3: TGCGCCAGCAGCCCTTTCGGAAGGCAGGACACCGGGGAGCTGTTTTTT. This translates into CASSPFGRQDTGELFF.

The rearrangement uses TRBV6-1 and TRBJ1-5; 12 bases match TRBD1. The CDR3 runs 20 residues. Germline trimming cut 1 base from V and 0 bases from J; bases unmatched to any gene: 10. Germline V lookup: CDR1 MNHNS, CDR2 SASEGT. This CDR3 reads CASSEGIPGQGALSNQPQHF. The CDR3 DNA is TGTGCCAGCAGTGAAGGAATTCCGGGACAGGGGGCCCTTAGCAATCAGCCCCAGCATTTT.

The rearrangement links TRBV18 to TRBJ2-7; the D gene could be TRBD1 or TRBD2 (7 bases each). The CDR3 spans 15 residues. Per the germline V gene, CDR1 is KGHSH and CDR2 is LQKENI. Trimming took 6 bases from V and 1 from J, leaving 16 bases between them. CDR3 residues: CASSPGGDLSYEQYF. In nucleotides, the CDR3 is TGTGCCAGCTCGCCAGGGGGGGATTTGTCCTACGAGCAGTACTTC.

The V gene is TRBV7-3, the J gene TRBJ1-2, with D perhaps TRBD1 (5 bases). Germline V gene data show CDR1 as SGHTA and CDR2 as FQGTGA. The CDR3 loop spans 16 amino acids. The germline V and J ends were trimmed by 5 bases and 0 bases, with 16 bases remaining between them. CDR3 protein: CASSPGLGETNYGYTF. CDR3 DNA: TGTGCCAGCAGCCCCGGGCTGGGGGAGACTAACTATGGCTACACCTTC.

A single count supports this clone. CDR3 DNA sequence: TGCGCCAGCAGTTGGGTTCCGGGGACCGGGGAGCTGTTTTTT. This sequence encodes CASSWVPGTGELFF. The rearrangement links TRBV4-1 to TRBJ2-2; D is perhaps TRBD2 (5 bases). The length of the CDR3 is 14 residues. CDR1 is MGHRA and CDR2 is YSYEKL in the germline V gene. Trimming shortened V by 6 bases and J by 5 bases, and 13 bases separated the two germline ends.

This clone has only one observation. The CDR3, as DNA: TGTGCCATCAGGCGCGGACAGATGAACACTGAAGCTTTCTTT. Protein sequence: CAIRRGQMNTEAFF. The chain joins TRBV6-5 to TRBJ1-1; perhaps TRBD1 as D (6 bases). The CDR3 runs 14 residues. V lost 10 bases to trimming and J lost 0 bases, with 15 bases between them. Germline CDR1 and CDR2: MNHEY and SVGAGI.

This chain connects TRBV11-3 to TRBJ1-1; 11 nucleotides agree with TRBD1. V gave up 8 bases and J gave up 8 bases; unmatched junction bases: 10. The CDR3 runs to 14 residues. The V gene's germline CDR1 is SGHNT and CDR2 YENEEA. The CDR3 DNA reads TGTGCCAGCCGAAGGGGACAGGGGGAATTCGAAGCTTTCTTT. As protein: CASRRGQGEFEAFF.

The genes are TRBV28 and TRBJ2-3; D call uncertain. The germline V gene has CDR1 MDHEN and CDR2 SYDVKM. The CDR3 is 13 residues long. V lost 1 base, J lost 4 bases, and 6 bases lay in between. The CDR3, as DNA: TGTGCCAGCAGTTTATCGACCCCAGATACGCAGTATTTT. It is translated as CASSLSTPDTQYF.

The chain is built from TRBV7-9 and TRBJ1-6, with D uncertain. With 5 bases removed from V and 1 base from J, the gap between germline ends came to 12 bases. Per the germline V gene, CDR1 is SEHNR and CDR2 is FQNEAQ (reference sequence). The CDR3 loop spans 16 amino acids. The DNA for the CDR3 is TGTGCCAGCAGCCCCCTCCTCTGGTCCTATAATTCACCCCTCCACTTT. Its translation: CASSPLLWSYNSPLHF.

This chain joins TRBV30 and TRBJ1-1, with TRBD1 matching over 7 bases. Trimming cost V 6 bases and J 1 base; bases outside gene matches: 2. The CDR3 contains 12 residues. Germline CDR1 GTSNPN, CDR2 SVGIG (reference sequence). Here the CDR3 DNA reads TGTGCCTGTCGGGACAGGAACACTGAAGCTTTCTTT. This codes for CACRDRNTEAFF.

This clone was picked up one time. V usage is TRBV6-4 and J usage is TRBJ1-5, with TRBD1 matching 11 bases. The germline CDR1 and CDR2 sequences are MRHNA and SNTAGT. With V trimmed by 6 bases and J by 0 bases, 4 bases remained unmatched. The CDR3 extends over 16 amino acids. This chain's CDR3 is CASRGQGAISNQPQHF. The CDR3 DNA reads TGTGCCAGCAGAGGACAGGGGGCGATTAGCAATCAGCCCCAGCATTTT.

CDR3 protein: CASSEGGQGETQYF. The CDR3 nucleotides are TGTGCCAGCAGTGAAGGAGGGCAGGGAGAGACCCAGTACTTC. The J gene is TRBJ2-5, the V gene TRBV6-1, with D possibly called TRBD1 or TRBD2 (5 bases each). Trimming left V 1 base short and J 4 bases short, with 10 bases between. The CDR3 spans 14 residues. Looked up from germline, CDR1 is MNHNS and CDR2 is SASEGT.

This chain uses TRBV13 with TRBJ2-7; 9 bases match TRBD2. V gave up 7 bases and J gave up 6 bases; unmatched junction bases: 13. Germline assignment: CDR1 PRHDT and CDR2 FYEKMQ (reference sequence). The CDR3 totals 15 residues. CDR3 nucleotides: TGTGCCAGCACCCCCGCCGGGACTAGCCTCCTCGAGCAGTACTTC. Its protein product is CASTPAGTSLLEQYF.

The rearrangement uses TRBV13 and TRBJ2-7; 9 bases align to TRBD2. The CDR3 consists of 16 residues. V lost 5 bases, J lost 0 bases, and 8 bases stayed unmatched. Germline CDR1 PRHDT, CDR2 FYEKMQ (reference sequence). Here the CDR3 reads CASSRPSGESSYEQYF. DNA for the CDR3: TGTGCCAGCAGCCGACCTAGCGGGGAGAGCTCCTACGAGCAGTACTTC.

The chain recombines TRBV19 with TRBJ1-1; no clear D. The CDR3 is 15 residues long. The germline V gene has CDR1 LNHDA and CDR2 SQIVND (reference sequence). The V end was cut by 1 base, the J end by 0 bases, with 9 bases between. CDR3 protein: CASSIVRQVNTEAFF. Written as DNA, the CDR3 is TGTGCCAGTAGTATAGTTAGGCAGGTGAACACTGAAGCTTTCTTT.

The sample holds a few counts of this clone. The V call is TRBV7-2, the J call TRBJ1-1; 7 bases map to TRBD1. Germline values: CDR1 SGHTA, CDR2 FQGNSA. The CDR3 has 14 amino acids. J lost 1 base, V lost 1 base, and 0 bases had no gene match. CDR3 in amino acids: CASSLEGANTEAFF. DNA for the CDR3: TGTGCCAGCAGCTTAGAGGGGGCGAACACTGAAGCTTTCTTT. Complete variable domain (other parts from reference TRBV7-2 and TRBJ1-1): GAGVSQSPSNKVTEKGKDVELRCDPISGHTALYWYRQSLGQGLEFLIYFQGNSAPDKSGLPSDRFSAERTGGSVSTLTIQRTQQEDSAVYLCASSLEGANTEAFFGQGTRLTVV.